A selection of T cell receptor beta chains follows, all from one sample in a study of PD-1 blockade in classical Hodgkin lymphoma. The data were produced by immunoSEQ multiplex PCR, yet TCRdb's version contains in-frame clones alone and is incomplete. Of some 84,000 clones in the sample, around nine tenths were seen once. The starting material was peripheral blood mononuclear cells (PBMCs), obtained at baseline. The receptors stem from a human donor with classical Hodgkin lymphoma. The CDR3 runs from the conserved cysteine through the conserved F or W. A D gene is named only where the DNA matches it firmly. Expanded clones are given a class, and other clones once, few, many or no size at all.

CDR3nt,CDR3aa,v_gene,d_gene,abundance,j_gene
TGTGCCAGCAGCCAACAGGGCAGCTCTGGGGCCAACGTCCTGACTTTC,CASSQQGSSGANVLTF,TRBV14,NA,NA,TRBJ2-6
TGTGCCAGTAGCGGAACTAGTTTTAGCACAGATACGCAGTATTTT,CASSGTSFSTDTQYF,TRBV19,NA,once,TRBJ2-3
TGTGCCAGCAGCGCAGTGGCAGGGGGGAACACTGAAGCTTTCTTT,CASSAVAGGNTEAFF,TRBV7-6,TRBD1,NA,TRBJ1-1
TGTGCCAGCAGCCCGTATCCAGGGGAATCCTACGAGCAGTACTTC,CASSPYPGESYEQYF,TRBV7-2,NA,NA,TRBJ2-7
TGCAGCGCCATCTCAACGACTTACAATGAGCAGTTCTTC,CSAISTTYNEQFF,TRBV29-1,NA,NA,TRBJ2-1
TGTGCCAGCAGCTTATCCTACCTCTACAATGAGCAGTTCTTC,CASSLSYLYNEQFF,TRBV7-9,NA,NA,TRBJ2-1
TGTGCCAGCAGCCCGCGGACAGAACCTAATGAAAAACTGTTTTTT,CASSPRTEPNEKLFF,TRBV5-5,NA,once,TRBJ1-4
TGTGCCAGCAGCTCTACAGTCGGGTGGAATGAAAAACTGTTTTTT,CASSSTVGWNEKLFF,TRBV7-9,NA,NA,TRBJ1-4
TGCGCCAGCAGCCCGGGCAATGAGCAGTTCTTC,CASSPGNEQFF,TRBV10-1,NA,NA,TRBJ2-1
TGCGCCAGCAGGCTAAATGAAAAACTGTTTTTT,CASRLNEKLFF,TRBV5-1,NA,NA,TRBJ1-4
TGTGCCAGCAGTGAAGTTCAGGTTGGTGGCAGGGGCACTGAAGCTTTCTTT,CASSEVQVGGRGTEAFF,TRBV2,NA,once,TRBJ1-1
TGTGCCTGGAGTGAGACCCTCGAGGTCGGCTACACCTTC,CAWSETLEVGYTF,TRBV30,NA,NA,TRBJ1-2
TGTGCCAGCAGCCAAGATGACGGTCAGCCCCAGCATTTT,CASSQDDGQPQHF,TRBV4-2,NA,NA,TRBJ1-5
TGCGCCAGCAGTCAGGACAGGGGACGAGTGAACACTGAAGCTTTCTTT,CASSQDRGRVNTEAFF,TRBV5-1,TRBD1,NA,TRBJ1-1
TGTGCCAGCACTAAGAGGGTAGGCACTGAAGCTTTCTTT,CASTKRVGTEAFF,TRBV6-5,NA,NA,TRBJ1-1
TGCAGTGCTTTCCAGGGTATACAGTACTTC,CSAFQGIQYF,TRBV20-1,NA,NA,TRBJ2-7
TGTGCCAGTAGTCTCGCTAATCAGCCCCAGCATTTT,CASSLANQPQHF,TRBV19,NA,few,TRBJ1-5
TGTGCCAGCAGCCAAGATCTTGGGGTATCCTACAATGAGCAGTTCTTC,CASSQDLGVSYNEQFF,TRBV4-2,NA,NA,TRBJ2-1
TGTGCCAGCAGTGAAGATCATAGCGGACTAGAGGGTCGAGACATTCAGTACTTC,CASSEDHSGLEGRDIQYF,TRBV6-1,TRBD2,NA,TRBJ2-4
TGTGCCAGCATTGTGGAAGCGGGATCGGCCTCATTAGTATTC,CASIVEAGSASLVF,TRBV2,TRBD2,NA,TRBJ2-7
TGTGCCAGCAATTTGGGACGGAGTAATGAAAAACTGTTTTTT,CASNLGRSNEKLFF,TRBV2,NA,NA,TRBJ1-4
TGTGCCAGCAGCTTAGGCGGGGAGAATGAGCAGTTCTTC,CASSLGGENEQFF,TRBV7-2,NA,NA,TRBJ2-1
TGCGCCAGCAGACAGAGCGGGGTTGTCTATGGCTACACCTTC,CASRQSGVVYGYTF,TRBV10-2,NA,NA,TRBJ1-2
TGTGCCAGTAGTATAGATCTATGGGGGAATCAGCCCCAGCATTTT,CASSIDLWGNQPQHF,TRBV19,NA,NA,TRBJ1-5
TGTGCCAGCAGTGTCCCGGGGGCGCGGGGTCAGCCCCAGCATTTT,CASSVPGARGQPQHF,TRBV2,NA,NA,TRBJ1-5
TGTGCCAGCAGTTGTATGCGGGACAGGGTTCCTCATAGCAATCAGCCCCAGCATTTT,CASSCMRDRVPHSNQPQHF,TRBV27,TRBD1,NA,TRBJ1-5
TGTGCCAGTAGTATAGACGGGTCTAGCACAGATACGCAGTATTTT,CASSIDGSSTDTQYF,TRBV19,NA,NA,TRBJ2-3
TGTGCCAGCAGCGTAGGGAGCGGCACCGGGGAGCTGTTTTTT,CASSVGSGTGELFF,TRBV5-4,NA,NA,TRBJ2-2